This T cell receptor beta chain was profiled in a study of cytomegalovirus exposure and HLA in healthy donors. PCR involved 60 Vbeta and 13 Jbeta primers. Measured with immunoSEQ multiplex PCR; TCRdb has only the in-frame clones, and not every one. Among around 200,000 clones, about 86% were seen once, and the ten largest hold 0.31%. Per germline, CDR1 MDHEN and CDR2 SYDVKM. The CDR3 covers 14 residues. The V gene end was trimmed by 6 bases and the J gene end by 7 bases; junction bases not matched to a gene: 8. Input material: PBMCs. This TCR came from a woman aged 25 to 39 in good health and CMV-seronegative. This chain uses TRBV28 with TRBJ1-2; 10 bases agree with TRBD1. The CDR3 is CASRVTGGALGYTF. CDR3 nucleotides: TGTGCCAGCAGGGTGACAGGGGGCGCACTTGGCTACACCTTC.